These 31 T cell receptor beta chains originate from one sample sequenced in a study of blood T cell repertoires in COVID-19. TCRdb keeps only in-frame clones here, not all; method: immunoSEQ multiplex PCR. This sample has about 160,000 clones, with roughly 89% found just once. Source material: peripheral blood. The origin of the receptors is a woman aged 70-85 years with COVID-19, enrolled during active disease.

This sequence joins TRBV19 and TRBJ2-3; TRBD2 matches 13 bases. The V gene's germline CDR1 is LNHDA and CDR2 SQIVND (reference sequence). The CDR3 totals 16 residues. Unmatched junction bases numbered 4, after V lost 5 bases and J lost 2 bases. CDR3 sequence: CASSPGLAGITDTQYF. The DNA for the CDR3 is TGTGCCAGTAGTCCGGGACTAGCGGGGATCACAGATACGCAGTATTTT.

V is TRBV7-8 and J is TRBJ2-1, with 10 bases lining up with TRBD2. This CDR3 has 16 amino acids. Germline V gene lookup returns CDR1 SGHVS and CDR2 FQNEAQ. V gave up 2 bases and J gave up 8 bases; unmatched junction bases: 9. In nucleotides, the CDR3 is TGTGCCAGCAGCTTAATACGGCCTAGCGGGGGTTATGAGCAGTTCTTC. It is translated as CASSLIRPSGGYEQFF.

The chain recombines TRBV3-1 (or the pseudogene TRBV3-2) with TRBJ2-1; the D gene is possibly TRBD2 (5 bases). The germline CDR1 and CDR2 sequences are LGHDT and YNNKEL (reference sequence). V lost 0 bases to trimming and J lost 9 bases, with 12 bases between them. The CDR3 is 14 residues long. The CDR3 coding sequence is TGTGCCAGCAGCCAAGATCCGGGGTTGGGTGAGCAGTTCTTC. As protein: CASSQDPGLGEQFF.

The rearrangement joins TRBV5-6 to TRBJ1-6; 8 bases are a match to TRBD1. Germline loops: CDR1 SGHDT, CDR2 YYEEEE. CDR3 size: 14 residues. The V segment lost 6 bases and the J segment 5 bases; nucleotides outside the gene matches: 4. The CDR3 DNA is TGTGCCAGCACCGGGGACAGGCATAATTCACCCCTCCACTTT. Translating gives CASTGDRHNSPLHF.

The chain combines TRBV28 with TRBJ1-3, with D perhaps matching TRBD1 (5 bases). Germline V gene sequence: CDR1 MDHEN, CDR2 SYDVKM. The CDR3 loop spans 15 amino acids. With 6 bases removed from V and 1 base from J, the gap between germline ends came to 13 bases. The CDR3 reads CASRITGPSGNTIYF. CDR3 in DNA: TGTGCCAGCAGAATCACAGGCCCGTCTGGAAACACCATATATTTT.

The V and J genes are TRBV18 and TRBJ1-2, with a weak D call TRBD1 (5 bases). V lost 0 bases to trimming and J lost 0 bases, with 11 bases between them. The CDR3 totals 16 residues. Germline CDR1 is KGHSH and CDR2 is LQKENI. CDR3 loop: CASSPPQGMTNYGYTF. For the CDR3, the DNA is TGTGCCAGCTCACCACCTCAGGGTATGACTAACTATGGCTACACCTTC.

This chain links TRBV5-6 with TRBJ1-1, with 10 nucleotides matching TRBD1. The V gene's germline CDR1 is SGHDT and CDR2 YYEEEE. V was clipped by 3 bases and J by 4 bases; unmatched bases: 9. This CDR3 spans 16 amino acids. The CDR3 sequence: CASSSTSTGGFTEAFF. The DNA for the CDR3 is TGTGCCAGCAGCTCCACATCGACAGGGGGCTTCACTGAAGCTTTCTTT.

This clone was detected a few times. This chain links TRBV2 with TRBJ2-3, with TRBD2 matching 7 bases. With V trimmed by 9 bases and J by 0 bases, 12 bases remained unmatched. Germline V gene lookup returns CDR1 SNHLY and CDR2 FYNNEI. The length of the CDR3 is 16 residues. The CDR3 DNA reads as TGTGCCAGGGCCGTCGGGGGGACCTCTAGCACAGATACGCAGTATTTT. Translating it yields CARAVGGTSSTDTQYF.

In the case of this clone: A junction boundary mismatches the germline segment, possibly from a read error. The chain uses TRBV7-7 and TRBJ2-2; 9 bases match TRBD2. This CDR3 region has 16 residues. Germline CDR1 is SSHAT and CDR2 is FNYEAQ (reference sequence). The CDR3 nucleotides are TGTGCTAGCAGCTTCAGACTAGCGGACAACACCGGGGAGCTGTTTTTT. Translated: CASSFRLADNTGELFF.

The chain joins TRBV5-1 to TRBJ1-1, with D maybe TRBD1 (5 bases). Germline loops: CDR1 SGHRS, CDR2 YFSETQ. V was clipped by 3 bases and J by 1 base, with 13 bases between them. CDR3 length: 15 amino acids. The CDR3 DNA reads as TGCGCCAGCAGCTCTCTGGGGGGTACGAACACTGAAGCTTTCTTT. Its translation: CASSSLGGTNTEAFF.

This sequence joins TRBV27 and TRBJ1-1; maybe TRBD1 (6 bases). V was shortened by 7 bases and J by 6 bases, with 24 bases between the two germline ends. Per the germline V gene, CDR1 is MNHEY and CDR2 is SMNVEV (reference sequence). The CDR3 is 16 residues long. The CDR3 DNA reads as TGTGCCAGCACCTCAGTCAGGACAGCACTATCGTCTGAAGCTTTCTTT. Amino acid sequence: CASTSVRTALSSEAFF.

This chain links TRBV19 with TRBJ1-4, with a weak D call TRBD1 (6 bases). CDR1 and CDR2 (germline): LNHDA, SQIVND (reference sequence). Trimming stripped 4 bases from V and 0 bases from J, with 15 bases between. CDR3 length equals 17 residues. The DNA for the CDR3 is TGTGCCAGTAGTAATGACAGGAGCCCTGCAACTAATGAAAAACTGTTTTTT. Residues: CASSNDRSPATNEKLFF.

The chain employs TRBV28 and TRBJ1-4; TRBD1 might be the D (5 bases). The V gene lost 11 bases and the J gene lost 8 bases, with 21 bases spanning the gap. Looked up from germline, CDR1 is MDHEN and CDR2 is SYDVKM. CDR3 size: 14 residues. CDR3 sequence (DNA): TGTGCCTCCAGTCCCCCGGGGGTGGAAGAAAAACTGTTTTTT. Its translation is CASSPPGVEEKLFF.

This chain uses TRBV5-1 with TRBJ2-5, with D tentatively TRBD1 (8 bases). The CDR3 contains 14 residues. The V gene's germline CDR1 is SGHRS and CDR2 YFSETQ. The ends were cut back, 4 bases at V and 5 bases at J, with 15 bases in the middle. The DNA for the CDR3 is TGCGCCAGCAGCACAGGGGGGGCGAGGGAGACCCAGTACTTC. Its translation is CASSTGGARETQYF.

V is TRBV10-3 and J is TRBJ2-7, with TRBD1 matching 11 bases. This CDR3 has 16 residues. Trimming at V came to 5 bases and at J to 3 bases, leaving 9 bases not matched to a gene. Germline V gene lookup returns CDR1 ENHRY and CDR2 SYGVKD. The DNA for the CDR3 is TGTGCCATCAGTCCCCGGACAGGGGGCTTGATCTACGAGCAGTACTTC. Its translation: CAISPRTGGLIYEQYF.

This clone was counted a few times. The genes are TRBV3-1 (or the pseudogene TRBV3-2) and TRBJ2-3; D is ambiguous. Per germline, CDR1 LGHDT and CDR2 YNNKEL (reference sequence). The CDR3 loop spans 14 amino acids. Trimming removed 0 bases from V and 6 bases from J, with 10 bases in between. CDR3 residues: CASSQDPPGDTQYF. In nucleotides, the CDR3 is TGTGCCAGCAGCCAAGATCCCCCCGGTGATACGCAGTATTTT.

The chain has TRBV30 and TRBJ1-5; no reliable D call. The V gene's germline CDR1 is GTSNPN and CDR2 SVGIG (reference sequence). The V gene lost 1 base and the J gene lost 4 bases, with 11 bases spanning the gap. The CDR3 extends over 14 amino acids. Written as DNA, the CDR3 is TGTGCCTGGAGTGGTGGGGAGGGAAATCAGCCCCAGCATTTT. It codes for CAWSGGEGNQPQHF.

This chain connects TRBV5-1 to TRBJ2-1; 13 nucleotides align to TRBD2. This CDR3 has 16 amino acids. The V gene's germline CDR1 is SGHRS and CDR2 YFSETQ. V trimming: 4 bases; J trimming: 3 bases; junction bases outside the gene matches: 4. DNA of the CDR3: TGCGCCAGCAGCCAGCGACTAGCGGGGGGCTACAATGAGCAGTTCTTC. As protein: CASSQRLAGGYNEQFF.

The V and J genes are TRBV9 and TRBJ1-1; TRBD1 matches 11 bases. V dropped 4 bases and J dropped 1; count of bases not matched to a gene: 6. The germline gives CDR1 SGDLS, CDR2 YYNGEE. There are 16 residues in the CDR3. As DNA, the CDR3 is TGTGCCAGCAGCTACGGACAGGGGGCAGGGAACACTGAAGCTTTCTTT. Encoded protein: CASSYGQGAGNTEAFF.

This clone was detected once. This chain connects TRBV6-2 or TRBV6-3 to TRBJ1-6; possibly TRBD1 for D (6 bases). V was clipped by 4 bases and J by 4 bases, with 14 bases between them. The CDR3 has 16 amino acids. The V gene's germline CDR1 is MNHEY and CDR2 SVGEGT. CDR3 nucleotides: TGTGCCAGCAGTTCCGGACAGTTACCTTATAATTCACCCCTCCACTTT. Translation: CASSSGQLPYNSPLHF.

In this sample, this clone turned up once. This sequence joins TRBV18 and TRBJ2-7; 11 bases map to TRBD2. CDR1 is KGHSH and CDR2 is LQKENI in the germline V gene. This CDR3 region has 17 residues. Unmatched junction bases numbered 14, after V lost 3 bases and J lost 7 bases. This chain's CDR3 is CASSPLLAGASRAEQYF. The CDR3 DNA sequence: TGTGCCAGCTCACCTTTACTAGCGGGGGCCTCTCGGGCGGAGCAGTACTTC.

The chain is built from TRBV13 and TRBJ2-3, with 10 bases lining up with TRBD2. CDR3 length equals 16 residues. Germline V CDR1 and CDR2: PRHDT, FYEKMQ (reference sequence). After removal of 3 bases from V and 4 bases from J, the junction contained 7 bases not matched to a gene. The CDR3 here is CASSLRRSGGADTQYF. The CDR3 DNA sequence: TGTGCCAGCAGCTTGAGGCGCAGCGGGGGGGCAGATACGCAGTATTTT. Drawing the rest from reference TRBV13 and TRBJ2-3, the complete variable domain is AAGVIQSPRHLIKEKRETATLKCYPIPRHDTVYWYQQGPGQDPQFLISFYEKMQSDKGSIPDRFSAQQFSDYHSELNMSSLELGDSALYFCASSLRRSGGADTQYFGPGTRLTVL.

V is TRBV2 and J is TRBJ2-5; the D is unclear. CDR3 size: 13 residues. The V gene's germline CDR1 is SNHLY and CDR2 FYNNEI. V lost 6 bases to trimming and J lost 6 bases, with 14 bases between them. CDR3 sequence: CASSPTSKKTQYF. In DNA, the CDR3 is TGTGCCAGCAGCCCGACTTCAAAAAAGACCCAGTACTTC.

The gene calls are TRBV28 and TRBJ1-2, with no clear D. This CDR3 spans 16 amino acids. The germline gives CDR1 MDHEN, CDR2 SYDVKM. Trimming took 2 bases from V and 5 from J, leaving 18 bases between them. CDR3 residues: CASSLLFRVSSYGYTF. The CDR3 DNA is TGTGCCAGCAGTTTACTTTTCCGGGTTAGTTCGTATGGCTACACCTTC.

The V call is TRBV6-1, the J call TRBJ2-7; weak D call: TRBD1 (5 bases). Germline V CDR1 and CDR2: MNHNS, SASEGT. The CDR3 has 16 amino acids. V was clipped by 4 bases and J by 0 bases, with 16 bases between them. The CDR3 is CASSGQGRAPSYEQYF. The CDR3 region has the DNA TGTGCCAGCAGTGGTCAGGGCAGGGCCCCCTCCTACGAGCAGTACTTC.

The CDR3 protein is CASSTRTGTEKLFF. The CDR3 DNA reads TGTGCCAGTAGTACAAGGACAGGGACCGAAAAACTGTTTTTT. V and J are TRBV19 and TRBJ1-4; 8 nucleotides line up with TRBD1. Unmatched junction bases numbered 6, after V lost 4 bases and J lost 8 bases. This CDR3 is 14 amino acids long. Per the germline V gene, CDR1 is LNHDA and CDR2 is SQIVND (reference sequence).

In this sample, this clone turned up a few times. This chain uses TRBV30 with TRBJ1-1, with D perhaps TRBD1 (5 bases). The CDR3 spans 14 residues. Per the germline V gene, CDR1 is GTSNPN and CDR2 is SVGIG (reference sequence). V was clipped by 1 base and J by 3 bases, with 12 bases between them. The DNA of the CDR3 is TGTGCCTGGAGTGCCGACAGAACAGACACTGAAGCTTTCTTT. Translation: CAWSADRTDTEAFF.

V gene TRBV7-2 combines with J gene TRBJ2-7, with TRBD1 as a possible D gene (6 bases). Germline CDR1 is SGHTA and CDR2 is FQGNSA. Deletions cut 1 base from V and 2 bases from J, with 12 bases between. The CDR3 extends over 15 amino acids. The CDR3 loop reads CASSLGSGVTYEQYF. The CDR3 DNA is TGTGCCAGCAGCTTAGGGTCAGGGGTAACCTACGAGCAGTACTTC.

This clone is a singleton in its sample. The J gene is TRBJ2-7, the V gene TRBV25-1; tentative D call: TRBD1 (6 bases). With 8 bases removed from V and 3 bases from J, the gap between germline ends came to 8 bases. The CDR3 spans 11 residues. The germline V gene has CDR1 MGHDK and CDR2 SYGVNS. The chain's CDR3 is CASRGGYEQYF. CDR3 sequence (DNA): TGTGCCAGCCGAGGGGGCTACGAGCAGTACTTC.

The chain is built from TRBV6-4 and TRBJ1-6, with TRBD1 as a possible D gene (5 bases). The germline V and J ends were trimmed by 6 bases and 9 bases, with 15 bases remaining between them. CDR3 length: 14 amino acids. Germline loops: CDR1 MRHNA, CDR2 SNTAGT. The CDR3 DNA follows: TGTGCCAGCAGCGTGGGGGGGAAGGGTTCACCCCTCCACTTT. Amino acids: CASSVGGKGSPLHF.

The chain uses TRBV6-6 and TRBJ1-3; 9 bases fit TRBD1. This CDR3 comprises 16 residues. Germline CDR1 and CDR2: MNHNY and SVGAGI (reference sequence). V was clipped by 6 bases and J by 2 bases; unmatched bases: 8. The CDR3 bases are TGTGCCAGCAGCCCAAGGACAGGGGCTGCTGGAAACACCATATATTTT. The encoded protein is CASSPRTGAAGNTIYF.